The text below deals with one TCR beta chain. This clonotype was picked up a small number of times. Its antigen is currently not known. Base-call qualities are not available, and no considerably larger clone is one nucleotide away. Library preparation used 5' RACE. The sequencer listed for this sample is Illumina HiSeq 2500. The second PCR ran for roughly 6 to 11 cycles and used a J-beta primer mix along with a sample-barcoded 5' primer. A unique molecular identifier was introduced onto each TCR beta cDNA molecule by a template-switch 5' adaptor carrying 12 random nucleotides. Each sample yielded at least 3 million CDR3-containing paired-end reads. First-strand cDNA was synthesized from all RNA with the Mint cDNA synthesis kit, primed by a TRBC-specific oligonucleotide. Following uracil-DNA glycosylase treatment, a first 18-cycle PCR with universal primers M1SS and BC2_uni_R was performed on all cDNA. For the original study's pipeline: Each sample was normalized by randomly selecting 1 million high-quality reads, each carrying a distinct molecular identifier. Reads with shared molecular identifiers were discarded instead of being binned into consensus sequences. MiTCR, set to a Q25 quality threshold and the strictest error-elimination algorithm, was used for CDR3 identification, clonotype clustering and error correction. Lower-bound total TCR beta diversity was estimated with a nonparametric unseen species model using Euler transformation. The public reads were reprocessed in TCRdb via fastp at Q25 and MiXCR, keeping in-frame beta chains. CDR3 protein duplicates are merged, each entry listing the most common genes and DNA. Clone size and V and J calls follow TCRdb, not the original study. Across this sample there are about 620,000 distinct CDR3 sequences, with roughly 21% seen only once. Together, the top ten hold 3.5% to 4% of the sample.

The approximately 41 donors, aged roughly 6 to 95 years, were systemically healthy Caucasian individuals from Russia. Each donor gave ten milliliters of peripheral blood, collected into EDTA-treated Vacutainer tubes. Ficoll-Paque density-gradient centrifugation was used to isolate PBMCs, with at least 6 million per sample. Total RNA was extracted from PBMCs with Trizol reagent, with at least 6 micrograms obtained per sample. For every donor, an aliquot of PBMCs went through flow cytometry to measure the percentages of naive CD45RAhigh/CD27high T cells. This sample stems from a study of blood T cells in healthy people across ages (dated by TCRdb to between 2015 and 2017). For the study in its entirety: In model experiments, template switching captured about one uniquely barcoded TCR beta cDNA molecule for every two T cells. Using deep sequencing normalized with unique cDNA molecular identifiers, the study measured how TCR beta repertoire diversity changes with age. The donors were divided into four age groups: young (average around 16 years), middle-aged (about 40), aged (approximately 59) and long-lived (more than 75). Two additional independent replicas of 1 million unique cDNA reads from the same blood draw were analyzed for two donors (one aged 18 to 30 and one aged 80 or older). Donors of different ages were randomly distributed across sequencing lanes to avoid experimental bias.

V has 0 bases trimmed and J has 2 bases trimmed; junction bases matching no gene number 6. Sequences LGHNA (CDR1) and YSLEER (CDR2) are obtained from the germline V gene. Including the terminal cysteine and phenylalanine, the CDR3 comprises 16 residues. The retained sequence is limited to the CDR3, 48 bases, with the frame set at the first base. Results the study describes overall, beyond this receptor: The percentage of naive T cells measured by flow cytometry correlated strongly with observed TCR beta diversity. The long-lived group showed more naive CD4+ T cells, fewer expanded clones and increased TCR diversity than the aged group, suggesting age selection. Estimates of total diversity from one million sequenced T cells were regarded as lower bounds and underestimates. Since profiling was done on bulk unsorted PBMCs, naive and antigen-experienced compartments could not be conclusively compared. Because donor CMV infection status was unknown, age-related changes in expanded clonotypes were potentially confounded. As age increased, observed TCR beta diversity per million T cells dropped in a roughly linear way, and a significant reduction was already evident by age about 40.

The V and J segments used are TRBV4-3 and TRBJ2-7, with 8 central nucleotides matching TRBD1. The specimen was blood. This receptor was taken from a man aged 70-80 years in good health. The base sequence is TGCGCCAGCAGCCAAGATCGCGGGACAGGAGCCTACGAGCAGTACTTC. Its coded protein is CASSQDRGTGAYEQYF.